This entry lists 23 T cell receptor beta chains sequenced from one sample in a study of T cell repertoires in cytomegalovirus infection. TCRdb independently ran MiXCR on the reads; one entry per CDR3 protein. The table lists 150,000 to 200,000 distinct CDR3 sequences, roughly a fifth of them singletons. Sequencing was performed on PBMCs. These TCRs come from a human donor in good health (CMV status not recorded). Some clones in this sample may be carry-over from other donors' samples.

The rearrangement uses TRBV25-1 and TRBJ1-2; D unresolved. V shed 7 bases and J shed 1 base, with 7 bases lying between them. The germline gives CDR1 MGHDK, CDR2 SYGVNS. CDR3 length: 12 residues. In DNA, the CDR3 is TGTGCCAGCACTGGGGTTAACTATGGCTACACCTTC. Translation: CASTGVNYGYTF.

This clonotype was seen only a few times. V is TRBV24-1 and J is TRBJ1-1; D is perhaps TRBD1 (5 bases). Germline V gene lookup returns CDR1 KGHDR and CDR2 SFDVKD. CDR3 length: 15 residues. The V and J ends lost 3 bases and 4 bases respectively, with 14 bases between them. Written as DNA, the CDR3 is TGTGCCACCAGTGATGGCGGCGCGGGGGTCACTGAAGCTTTCTTT. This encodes CATSDGGAGVTEAFF.

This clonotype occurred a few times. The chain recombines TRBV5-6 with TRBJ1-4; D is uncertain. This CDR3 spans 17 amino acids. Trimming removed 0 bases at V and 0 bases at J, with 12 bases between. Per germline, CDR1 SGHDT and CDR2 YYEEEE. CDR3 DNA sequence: TGTGCCAGCAGCTTGGCCGTCACAGCGACAACTAATGAAAAACTGTTTTTT. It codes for CASSLAVTATTNEKLFF. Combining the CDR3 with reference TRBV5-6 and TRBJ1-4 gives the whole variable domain DAGVTQSPTHLIKTRGQQVTLRCSPKSGHDTVSWYQQALGQGPQFIFQYYEEEERQRGNFPDRFSGHQFPNYSSELNVNALLLGDSALYLCASSLAVTATTNEKLFFGSGTQLSVL.

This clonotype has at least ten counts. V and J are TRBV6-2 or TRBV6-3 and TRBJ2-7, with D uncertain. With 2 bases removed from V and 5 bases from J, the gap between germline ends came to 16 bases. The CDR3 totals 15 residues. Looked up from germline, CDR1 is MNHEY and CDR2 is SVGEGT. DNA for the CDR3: TGTGCCAGCAGTTACCCCACTCTGGGGATCGACGAGCAGTACTTC. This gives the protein CASSYPTLGIDEQYF.

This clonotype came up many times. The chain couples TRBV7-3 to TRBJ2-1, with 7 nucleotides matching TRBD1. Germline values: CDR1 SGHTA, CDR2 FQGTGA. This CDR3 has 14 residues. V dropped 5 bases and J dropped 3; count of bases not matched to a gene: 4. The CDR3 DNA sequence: TGTGCCAGCAGCCCCAGGGACAGCTACAATGAGCAGTTCTTC. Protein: CASSPRDSYNEQFF.

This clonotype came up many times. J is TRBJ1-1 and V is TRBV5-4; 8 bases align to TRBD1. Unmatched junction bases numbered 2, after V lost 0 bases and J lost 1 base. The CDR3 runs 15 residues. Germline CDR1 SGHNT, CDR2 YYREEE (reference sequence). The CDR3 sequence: CASSLVRGRNTEAFF. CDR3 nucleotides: TGTGCCAGCAGCTTGGTCAGGGGGCGGAACACTGAAGCTTTCTTT.

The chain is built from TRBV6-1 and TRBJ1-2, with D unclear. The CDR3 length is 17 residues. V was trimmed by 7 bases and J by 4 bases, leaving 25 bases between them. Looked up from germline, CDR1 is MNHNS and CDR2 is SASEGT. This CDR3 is CASTTTGSNIPFYGYTF. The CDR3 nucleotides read TGTGCCAGCACCACCACCGGGAGCAATATACCCTTCTATGGCTACACCTTC.

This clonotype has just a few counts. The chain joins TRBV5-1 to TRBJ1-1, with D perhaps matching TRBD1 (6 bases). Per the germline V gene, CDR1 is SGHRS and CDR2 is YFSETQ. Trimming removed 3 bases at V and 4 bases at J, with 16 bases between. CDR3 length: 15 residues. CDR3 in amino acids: CASSYIQGGTTEAFF. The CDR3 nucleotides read TGCGCCAGCAGCTACATACAGGGTGGTACCACTGAAGCTTTCTTT.

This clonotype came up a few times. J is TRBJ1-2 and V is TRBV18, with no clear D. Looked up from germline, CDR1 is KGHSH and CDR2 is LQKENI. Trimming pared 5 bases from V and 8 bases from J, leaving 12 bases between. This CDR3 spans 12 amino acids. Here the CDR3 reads CASSSGQGGYTF. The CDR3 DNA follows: TGTGCCAGCTCATCGGGCCAAGGCGGCTACACCTTC. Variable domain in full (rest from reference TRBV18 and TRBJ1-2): NAGVMQNPRHLVRRRGQEARLRCSPMKGHSHVYWYRQLPEEGLKFMVYLQKENIIDESGMPKERFSAEFPKEGPSILRIQQVVRGDSAAYFCASSSGQGGYTFGSGTRLTVV.

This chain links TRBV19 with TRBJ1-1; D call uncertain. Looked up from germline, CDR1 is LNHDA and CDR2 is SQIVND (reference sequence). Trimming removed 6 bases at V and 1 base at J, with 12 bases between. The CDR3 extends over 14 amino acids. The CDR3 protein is CASRVVWGNTEAFF. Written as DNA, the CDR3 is TGTGCCAGTAGGGTAGTTTGGGGGAACACTGAAGCTTTCTTT. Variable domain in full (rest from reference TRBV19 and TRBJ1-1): DGGITQSPKYLFRKEGQNVTLSCEQNLNHDAMYWYRQDPGQGLRLIYYSQIVNDFQKGDIAEGYSVSREKKESFPLTVTSAQKNPTAFYLCASRVVWGNTEAFFGQGTRLTVV.

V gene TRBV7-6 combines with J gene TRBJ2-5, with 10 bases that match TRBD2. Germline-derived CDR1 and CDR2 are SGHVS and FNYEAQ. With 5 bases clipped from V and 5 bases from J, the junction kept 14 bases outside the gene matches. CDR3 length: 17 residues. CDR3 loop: CASSQGPSGRAGETQYF. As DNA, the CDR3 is TGTGCCAGCAGCCAAGGTCCCAGCGGGAGGGCCGGGGAGACCCAGTACTTC.

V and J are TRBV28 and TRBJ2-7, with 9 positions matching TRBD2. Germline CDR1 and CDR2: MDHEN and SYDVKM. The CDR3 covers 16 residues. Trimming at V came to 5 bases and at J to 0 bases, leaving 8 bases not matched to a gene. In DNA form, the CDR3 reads TGTGCCAGCAGTACCCCAAGTAGCGGGAGCTCCTACGAGCAGTACTTC. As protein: CASSTPSSGSSYEQYF.

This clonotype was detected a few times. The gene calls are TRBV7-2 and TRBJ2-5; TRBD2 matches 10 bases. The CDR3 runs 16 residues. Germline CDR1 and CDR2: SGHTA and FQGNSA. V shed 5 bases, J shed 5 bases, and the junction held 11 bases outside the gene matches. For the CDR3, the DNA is TGTGCCAGCAGCCCCACGGCTAGCGGGAGAAGGGAGACCCAGTACTTC. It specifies CASSPTASGRRETQYF.

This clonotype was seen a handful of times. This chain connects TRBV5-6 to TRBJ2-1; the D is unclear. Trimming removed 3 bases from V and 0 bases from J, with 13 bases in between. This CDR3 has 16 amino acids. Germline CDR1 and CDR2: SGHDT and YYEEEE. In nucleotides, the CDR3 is TGTGCCAGCAGCTGGTGGCTTTCGGCCTCCTACAATGAGCAGTTCTTC. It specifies CASSWWLSASYNEQFF.

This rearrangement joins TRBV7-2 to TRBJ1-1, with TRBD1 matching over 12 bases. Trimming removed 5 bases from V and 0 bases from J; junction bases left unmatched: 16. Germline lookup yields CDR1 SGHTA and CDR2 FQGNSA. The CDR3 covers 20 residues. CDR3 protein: CASSPTTHQGQGALNTEAFF. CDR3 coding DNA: TGTGCCAGCAGCCCAACCACCCACCAGGGACAGGGGGCACTGAACACTGAAGCTTTCTTT.

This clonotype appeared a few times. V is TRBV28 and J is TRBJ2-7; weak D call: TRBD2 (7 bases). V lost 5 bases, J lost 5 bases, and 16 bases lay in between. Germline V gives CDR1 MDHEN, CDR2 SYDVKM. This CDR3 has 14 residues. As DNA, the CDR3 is TGTGCCAGCAGTGGGGGGGGCGCTCTCAACGAGCAGTACTTC. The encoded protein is CASSGGGALNEQYF.

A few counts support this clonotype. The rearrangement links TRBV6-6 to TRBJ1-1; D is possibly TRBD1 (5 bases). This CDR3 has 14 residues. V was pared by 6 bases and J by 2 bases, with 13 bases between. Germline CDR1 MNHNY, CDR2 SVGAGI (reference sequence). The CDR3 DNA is TGTGCCAGCAGACTACAGGAGATCAACACTGAAGCTTTCTTT. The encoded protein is CASRLQEINTEAFF.

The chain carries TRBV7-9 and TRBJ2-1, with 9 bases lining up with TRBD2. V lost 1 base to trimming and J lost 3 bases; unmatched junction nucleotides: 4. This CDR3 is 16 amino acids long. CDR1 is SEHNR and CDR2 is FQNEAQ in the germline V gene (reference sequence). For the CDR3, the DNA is TGTGCCAGCAGCTTAGGAGGCGGGAGGGACTACAATGAGCAGTTCTTC. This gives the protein CASSLGGGRDYNEQFF. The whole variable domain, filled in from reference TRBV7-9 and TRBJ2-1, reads DTGVSQNPRHKITKRGQNVTFRCDPISEHNRLYWYRQTLGQGPEFLTYFQNEAQLEKSRLLSDRFSAERPKGSFSTLEIQRTEQGDSAMYLCASSLGGGRDYNEQFFGPGTRLTVL.

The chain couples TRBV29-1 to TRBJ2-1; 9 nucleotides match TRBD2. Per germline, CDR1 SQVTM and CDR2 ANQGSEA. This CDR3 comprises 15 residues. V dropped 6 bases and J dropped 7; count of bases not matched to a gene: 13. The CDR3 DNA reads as TGCAGCGTAGGAATCGGACTAGCGACAAAGAATGAGCAGTTCTTC. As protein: CSVGIGLATKNEQFF.

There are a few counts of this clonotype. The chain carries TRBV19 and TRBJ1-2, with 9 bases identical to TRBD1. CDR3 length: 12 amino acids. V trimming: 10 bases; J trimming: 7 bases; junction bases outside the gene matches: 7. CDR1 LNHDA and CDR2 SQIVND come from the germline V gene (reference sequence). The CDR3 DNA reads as TGTGCCACCTCCGGGACAGGGTCTGGCTACACCTTC. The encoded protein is CATSGTGSGYTF.

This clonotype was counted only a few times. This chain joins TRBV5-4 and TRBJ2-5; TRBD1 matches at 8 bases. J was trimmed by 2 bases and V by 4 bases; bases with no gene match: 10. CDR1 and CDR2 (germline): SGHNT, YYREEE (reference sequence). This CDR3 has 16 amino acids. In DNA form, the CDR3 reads TGTGCCAGCAGCGACGCCACGCACAGGGGGCAAGAGACCCAGTACTTC. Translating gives CASSDATHRGQETQYF.

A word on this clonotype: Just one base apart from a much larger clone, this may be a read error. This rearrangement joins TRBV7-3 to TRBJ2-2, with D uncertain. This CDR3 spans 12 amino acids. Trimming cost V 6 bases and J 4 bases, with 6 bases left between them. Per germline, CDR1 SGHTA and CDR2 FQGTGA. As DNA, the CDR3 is TGTGCCAGCAGTTTCCCCACCGGGGAGCTGTTTTTT. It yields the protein CASSFPTGELFF.

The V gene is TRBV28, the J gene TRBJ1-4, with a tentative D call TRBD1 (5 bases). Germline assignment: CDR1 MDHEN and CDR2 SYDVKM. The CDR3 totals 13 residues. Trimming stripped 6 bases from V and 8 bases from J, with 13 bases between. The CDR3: CASRPGGGEKLFF. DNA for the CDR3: TGTGCCAGCAGGCCGGGGGGTGGCGAAAAACTGTTTTTT. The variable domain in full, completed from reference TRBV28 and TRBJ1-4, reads DVKVTQSSRYLVKRTGEKVFLECVQDMDHENMFWYRQDPGLGLRLIYFSYDVKMKEKGDIPEGYSVSREKKERFSLILESASTNQTSMYLCASRPGGGEKLFFGSGTQLSVL.